One T cell receptor beta chain is described in this entry. Its antigen is not identified. The CDR3 totals 14 residues. Trimming removed 4 bases from V and 8 bases from J, with 18 bases in between. Looked up from germline, CDR1 is SGHRS and CDR2 is YFSETQ. Using immunoSEQ multiplex PCR, the repertoire was profiled, and TCRdb retains in-frame clones only, with some absent. The sample lists roughly 110,000 clones; about 94% were seen once. The data belong to a study of siplizumab effects on memory and regulatory T cells. Study observations and caveats: Siplizumab significantly brought down the alloreactive sequences that trace back to unstimulated CD4+ memory cells. Treatment with siplizumab left mappable alloreactive CD4+ clones averaging roughly 69% Treg-derived, compared with around 29% in controls. Memory cells seemed less diverse than naive T cells, which seemed major alloresponse contributors.

The source of this sequence is a human donor in good health. The specimen was non-Treg CD4+ T cells sorted from blood. The rearrangement joins TRBV5-1 to TRBJ1-2; TRBD1 is a possible D gene (5 bases). Here the CDR3 DNA reads TGCGCCAGCAGCCCCTCGGACATTATAGGAGGCTACACCTTC. Residues: CASSPSDIIGGYTF.